This TCR beta chain is from a study of chemoradiotherapy in HPV16-positive cancers. Study-wide results and caveats: During treatment, candidate HPV-specific clones and E7-related motifs expanded in tumor.

Repertoires were sampled repeatedly during chemoradiotherapy. Concerning this clone itself: What it binds is not known.

The data were produced by immunoSEQ multiplex PCR, yet TCRdb's version contains in-frame clones alone and is incomplete. The repertoire holds roughly 12,000 clones, with about four fifths as singletons. V was pared by 3 bases and J by 6 bases, with 8 bases of the junction left unmatched. CDR1 is SGHTA and CDR2 is FQGNSA in the germline V gene. The CDR3 contains 14 residues. Sample acquisition took place from a patient who underwent chemoradiotherapy. The clonotype was recovered from a human donor with HPV-associated anogenital cancer. The chain carries TRBV7-2 and TRBJ2-7; 7 nucleotides agree with TRBD2. The CDR3: CASSFSQAGLEQYF. In DNA form, the CDR3 reads TGTGCCAGCAGCTTTTCACAAGCGGGGCTCGAGCAGTACTTC.